This T cell receptor beta chain was sequenced in a study of regulatory T cells in long-lasting Graves disease. The V end lost 1 base, the J end lost 3 bases, and 6 bases lay between the germline ends. This CDR3 spans 13 amino acids. Germline V gene sequence: CDR1 SNHLY, CDR2 FYNNEI. This clonotype was recorded many times. Its antigen remains unknown. In building TCR beta libraries, iRepertoire HTBI primers were used together with Arm-PCR of CDR3 regions. TCRdb analysed the multiplex PCR reads with MiXCR anew, one entry per CDR3 protein. Of about 330,000 distinct CDR3 sequences listed, under 20% were seen once; the top ten hold around 20%. General study points: Among samples with persistent disease, TRBV28, TRBJ1-2 and TRBJ2-5 were favored. Persistent patients shared more public clonotypes (2,741) than newly diagnosed patients (under 1,000).

The sample's time point: newly diagnosed GD, antithyroid drugs for less than 3 months. RNA isolated from PBMCs was used to make the TCR library. These data also formed part of another study, on T cells in Graves' hyperthyroidism and ophthalmopathy.

The sequence was obtained from a woman aged 18-30 years with Graves disease. The chain recombines TRBV2 with TRBJ1-2; D not certain. The starting material was peripheral blood mononuclear cells (PBMCs), obtained at new diagnosis, from a patient treated with antithyroid drugs. The CDR3 nucleotides are TGTGCCAGCAGTGAAGAAGTGGACTATGGCTACACCTTC. Translating gives CASSEEVDYGYTF. The variable domain in full, with the rest retrieved from reference TRBV2 and TRBJ1-2, is EPEVTQTPSHQVTQMGQEVILRCVPISNHLYFYWYRQILGQKVEFLVSFYNNEISEKSEIFDDQFSVERPDGSNFTLKIRSTKLEDSAMYFCASSEEVDYGYTFGSGTRLTVV.